The 6 T cell receptor beta chains below come from one sample, sequenced in a study of cytomegalovirus exposure and HLA in healthy donors. A multiplex PCR was run with 60 Vbeta primers and 13 Jbeta primers. Sequenced by immunoSEQ multiplex PCR; TCRdb stores in-frame clones only, minus some. The sample has approximately 120,000 clones, roughly three quarters seen once. The sequencing input was PBMCs. The receptors were sampled from a woman between 50 and 59 years old in good health and CMV-seropositive.

J is TRBJ1-2 and V is TRBV6-5; D ambiguous. V was shortened by 5 bases and J by 0 bases, with 13 bases between the two germline ends. CDR1 MNHEY and CDR2 SVGAGI come from the germline V gene. The CDR3 is 15 amino acids. DNA of the CDR3: TGTGCCAGCAGTACCCGACGAGAGGCTAACTATGGCTACACCTTC. This codes for CASSTRREANYGYTF.

CDR3 amino acids: CASSAQGGGYGYTF. Written as DNA, the CDR3 is TGTGCCAGCAGTGCGCAGGGGGGTGGCTATGGCTACACCTTC. This rearrangement joins TRBV7-3 to TRBJ1-2, with 7 bases that match TRBD1. The CDR3 is 14 residues long. Germline-derived CDR1 and CDR2 are SGHTA and FQGTGA. With 6 bases clipped from V and 4 bases from J, the junction kept 8 bases outside the gene matches. Looking up the rest from reference TRBV7-3 and TRBJ1-2 gives the full variable domain: GAGVSQTPSNKVTEKGKYVELRCDPISGHTALYWYRQSLGQGPEFLIYFQGTGAADDSGLPNDRFFAVRPEGSVSTLKIQRTERGDSAVYLCASSAQGGGYGYTFGSGTRLTVV.

Only a few counts were recorded for this clone. V gene TRBV27 combines with J gene TRBJ2-2, with D hard to call. Trimming pared 8 bases from V and 6 bases from J, leaving 10 bases between. Germline CDR1 is MNHEY and CDR2 is SMNVEV (reference sequence). CDR3 size: 12 residues. CDR3 residues: CASRWSPGELFF. CDR3 bases: TGTGCCAGCCGGTGGTCGCCCGGGGAGCTGTTTTTT.

This clone occurred a few times. CDR3 region: CASSWGGADTRNEQFF. The CDR3 region has the DNA TGTGCCAGCAGCTGGGGAGGGGCTGATACGCGGAATGAGCAGTTCTTC. The chain is built from TRBV7-2 and TRBJ2-1, with 7 bases that match TRBD2. The CDR3 is 16 residues long. V shed 4 bases, J shed 7 bases, and the junction held 13 bases outside the gene matches. The germline CDR1 and CDR2 sequences are SGHTA and FQGNSA.

The chain uses TRBV25-1 and TRBJ2-5; 11 bases line up with TRBD1. V gave up 5 bases and J gave up 4 bases; unmatched junction bases: 9. This CDR3 has 16 residues. In germline, CDR1 is MGHDK, CDR2 SYGVNS. The DNA for the CDR3 is TGTGCCAGCAGTCTCGGACAGGGGGCGAGGGTAGAGACCCAGTACTTC. This codes for CASSLGQGARVETQYF. The whole variable domain, filled in from reference TRBV25-1 and TRBJ2-5, reads EADIYQTPRYLVIGTGKKITLECSQTMGHDKMYWYQQDPGMELHLIHYSYGVNSTEKGDLSSESTVSRIRTEHFPLTLESARPSHTSQYLCASSLGQGARVETQYFGPGTRLLVL.

This clone was detected only once. CDR3 bases: TGCGCCAGCAGCCAAGATACCGGACAGGGGGCTTCCTACGAGCAGTACTTC. Translated: CASSQDTGQGASYEQYF. The gene calls are TRBV4-3 and TRBJ2-5, with 11 nucleotides matching TRBD1. Near its end, the DNA agrees better with TRBJ2-7, so the J call may be wrong. This CDR3 comprises 17 residues. Germline lookup yields CDR1 LGHNA and CDR2 YSLEER.